A single T cell receptor beta chain is shown here with its context. The antigen is not known. This entry belongs to a study of T cells in localized non-small cell lung cancer. The study's findings and limits: There was higher T cell clonality in uninvolved adjacent lung than in tumor, and it was highest there. Sequencing involved a lone tumor region, leaving heterogeneity possible.

Some clones are missing from TCRdb's copy, which holds only in-frame ones; the method was immunoSEQ multiplex PCR. The table lists over 30,000 clones, around nine tenths of them singletons, with 2.7% in the top ten. V was trimmed by 4 bases and J by 4 bases, leaving 4 bases between them. Germline CDR1 and CDR2: SQVTM and ANQGSEA. The CDR3 extends over 10 amino acids. The sequenced sample was peripheral blood, obtained before any cancer treatment. This clonotype originated in a woman aged 40 to 75 with stage I lung adenocarcinoma. The chain links TRBV29-1 to TRBJ2-5; no firm D call. DNA of the CDR3: TGCAGCGTTGGGGCAGAGACCCAGTACTTC. It specifies CSVGAETQYF.